The next 30 T cell receptor beta chains were all read from a single sample in a study of T cell changes during pregnancy in multiple sclerosis. Libraries were prepared by immunoSEQ multiplex PCR; TCRdb keeps only in-frame clonotypes and omits some of them. The profile shows 75,000 to 90,000 clones, 90% to 95% of them singletons. The starting material was CD4+ T cells from peripheral blood mononuclear cells, obtained before pregnancy. These receptors were taken from a female donor with multiple sclerosis, enrolled in a pregnancy study.

This rearrangement joins TRBV5-4 to TRBJ1-2; no definite D call. Germline loops: CDR1 SGHNT, CDR2 YYREEE (reference sequence). Trimming cost V 2 bases and J 6 bases, with 8 bases left between them. The CDR3 loop spans 12 amino acids. Here the CDR3 reads CASSFTANGYTF. The CDR3 DNA reads TGTGCCAGCAGCTTTACTGCTAATGGCTACACCTTC.

The genes are TRBV18 and TRBJ1-1; 10 nucleotides line up with TRBD1. The V gene end was trimmed by 1 base and the J gene end by 1 base; junction bases not matched to a gene: 3. Germline V gene lookup returns CDR1 KGHSH and CDR2 LQKENI. The CDR3 sequence is 16 residues long. The CDR3 sequence: CASSPRQGASNTEAFF. The CDR3 coding sequence is TGTGCCAGCTCACCACGACAGGGGGCTTCGAACACTGAAGCTTTCTTT.

In its sample, this clone was seen once. The chain uses TRBV15 and TRBJ1-4; D remains ambiguous. Deletions cut 1 base from V and 0 bases from J, with 12 bases between. The germline CDR1 and CDR2 sequences are LNHNV and YYDKDF (reference sequence). CDR3 length: 17 amino acids. The CDR3 spells CATSRVAAQTTNEKLFF. The CDR3 DNA reads as TGTGCCACCAGCAGAGTGGCAGCACAGACAACTAATGAAAAACTGTTTTTT.

V is TRBV5-1 and J is TRBJ2-3; 11 positions agree with TRBD2. Per the germline V gene, CDR1 is SGHRS and CDR2 is YFSETQ. Unmatched junction bases numbered 13, after V lost 0 bases and J lost 4 bases. The CDR3 runs to 19 residues. CDR3 sequence: CASSLAPILLAGVPDTQYF. The CDR3 DNA sequence: TGCGCCAGCAGCTTGGCCCCGATCCTACTAGCGGGAGTACCAGATACGCAGTATTTT.

CDR3 in DNA: TGTGCCAGCAGTGATAGGCGAGGAGATATAGATACGCAGTATTTT. This gives the protein CASSDRRGDIDTQYF. This chain connects TRBV2 to TRBJ2-3; D gene uncertain. The V gene's germline CDR1 is SNHLY and CDR2 FYNNEI. V was cut by 3 bases and J by 5 bases, with 15 bases left in between. The CDR3 runs 15 residues.

The V and J genes are TRBV18 and TRBJ2-3, with D unclear. With 2 bases removed from V and 6 bases from J, the gap between germline ends came to 12 bases. Germline CDR1 is KGHSH and CDR2 is LQKENI. The CDR3 runs 14 residues. CDR3 nucleotide sequence: TGTGCCAGCTCACCATTACTCCCCCACGATACGCAGTATTTT. This encodes CASSPLLPHDTQYF.

The chain uses TRBV19 and TRBJ2-7; 7 bases agree with TRBD1. The J segment lost 7 bases and the V segment lost 5 bases, leaving 8 bases of the junction unmatched. The CDR3 covers 13 residues. Germline lookup yields CDR1 LNHDA and CDR2 SQIVND (reference sequence). The DNA for the CDR3 is TGTGCCAGTAGTGGTAGGGGGCGCTGGGAGCAGTACTTC. Protein sequence: CASSGRGRWEQYF.

This chain links TRBV7-3 with TRBJ1-3; maybe TRBD1 (6 bases). The V and J ends lost 1 base and 0 bases respectively, with 13 bases between them. The germline V gene encodes CDR1 SGHTA and CDR2 FQGTGA. There are 17 residues in the CDR3. The CDR3 loop reads CASSLNPGQSSGNTIYF. CDR3 DNA: TGTGCCAGCAGCTTAAATCCGGGACAAAGCTCTGGAAACACCATATATTTT.

The chain combines TRBV2 with TRBJ1-2; possible D gene TRBD1, 5 bases. This CDR3 has 12 residues. V was shortened by 6 bases and J by 11 bases, with 16 bases between the two germline ends. Germline V gives CDR1 SNHLY, CDR2 FYNNEI. DNA of the CDR3: TGTGCCAGCAGCCGATTGACAGAAACTTACACCTTC. The encoded protein is CASSRLTETYTF.

The chain links TRBV27 to TRBJ2-3, with D maybe TRBD2 (5 bases). In germline, CDR1 is MNHEY, CDR2 SMNVEV (reference sequence). V lost 5 bases and J lost 3, with 18 bases in between. The CDR3 extends over 16 amino acids. The CDR3 DNA is TGTGCCAGCAGTGTCGACGGGGTACGGAGTACAGATACGCAGTATTTT. Its translation: CASSVDGVRSTDTQYF.

The genes are TRBV4-2 and TRBJ2-7; D call uncertain. The germline gives CDR1 LGHNA, CDR2 YNFKEQ. The CDR3 has 13 residues. The V and J ends lost 0 bases and 2 bases respectively, with 5 bases between them. Written as DNA, the CDR3 is TGTGCCAGCAGCCAAGATAGAACCTACGAGCAGTACTTC. Translated, it gives CASSQDRTYEQYF.

This chain uses TRBV5-1 with TRBJ1-2; unclear D gene. Trimming stripped 0 bases from V and 4 bases from J, with 7 bases between. The germline V gene encodes CDR1 SGHRS and CDR2 YFSETQ. The length of the CDR3 is 13 residues. The CDR3 loop reads CASSLDSGYGYTF. The CDR3, as DNA: TGCGCCAGCAGCTTGGATTCGGGCTATGGCTACACCTTC. The variable domain in full, with the rest retrieved from reference TRBV5-1 and TRBJ1-2, is KAGVTQTPRYLIKTRGQQVTLSCSPISGHRSVSWYQQTPGQGLQFLFEYFSETQRNKGNFPGRFSGRQFSNSRSEMNVSTLELGDSALYLCASSLDSGYGYTFGSGTRLTVV.

This chain joins TRBV5-4 and TRBJ2-7; TRBD2 matches at 8 bases. V lost 4 bases to trimming and J lost 5 bases; unmatched junction nucleotides: 14. The CDR3 has 16 residues. CDR1 SGHNT and CDR2 YYREEE come from the germline V gene (reference sequence). In DNA, the CDR3 is TGTGCCAGCAGCCCCCCGGGCAGCGGGAGTTTAAACGAGCAGTACTTC. Translated, it gives CASSPPGSGSLNEQYF.

This clone came up once. The gene calls are TRBV12-2 and TRBJ2-2; whether TRBD1, the table's D call, matches the DNA was not checked. TRBV12-2 is a pseudogene segment. The CDR3 is 17 amino acids. The CDR3 loop reads CASRLRGGTGATGELFF. The CDR3 DNA reads as TGTGCAAGTCGCTTAAGGGGGGGGACAGGGGCCACCGGGGAGCTGTTTTTT.

The chain recombines TRBV7-3 with TRBJ2-6, with D possibly being TRBD2 (7 bases). This CDR3 contains 15 residues. Looked up from germline, CDR1 is SGHTA and CDR2 is FQGTGA. With 1 base removed from V and 4 bases from J, the gap between germline ends came to 8 bases. The CDR3 loop is CASSLRGGGANVLTF. Written as DNA, the CDR3 is TGTGCCAGCAGCTTAAGGGGGGGCGGGGCCAACGTCCTGACTTTC.

The chain combines TRBV27 with TRBJ2-1; TRBD2 might be the D (5 bases). The V end was cut by 3 bases, the J end by 0 bases, with 12 bases between. There are 16 residues in the CDR3. CDR1 MNHEY and CDR2 SMNVEV come from the germline V gene (reference sequence). The CDR3 here is CASSLRRGSSYNEQFF. The CDR3 DNA reads TGTGCCAGCAGTTTGCGCCGGGGAAGCTCCTACAATGAGCAGTTCTTC.

The rearrangement links TRBV13 to TRBJ2-1; 13 nucleotides align to TRBD2. Germline assignment: CDR1 PRHDT and CDR2 FYEKMQ (reference sequence). J was trimmed by 7 bases and V by 3 bases; bases with no gene match: 6. The CDR3 extends over 16 amino acids. The CDR3 DNA reads TGTGCCAGCAGCTTCCTCACTAGCGGGGGGGCGAATGAGCAGTTCTTC. This sequence encodes CASSFLTSGGANEQFF.

V usage is TRBV6-1 and J usage is TRBJ1-3, with 8 bases aligning to TRBD1. J lost 0 bases, V lost 5 bases, and 3 bases had no gene match. This CDR3 has 15 residues. CDR1 is MNHNS and CDR2 is SASEGT in the germline V gene. The CDR3 nucleotides read TGTGCCAGCAGTCAGGGGGCCCGCTCTGGAAACACCATATATTTT. This translates into CASSQGARSGNTIYF.

The gene calls are TRBV18 and TRBJ2-1; maybe TRBD2 (6 bases). This CDR3 is built from 15 residues. Looked up from germline, CDR1 is KGHSH and CDR2 is LQKENI. The V and J ends lost 4 bases and 0 bases respectively, with 10 bases between them. CDR3 in amino acids: CASSLDGSSYNEQFF. The DNA of the CDR3 is TGTGCCAGCTCACTAGACGGGAGCTCCTACAATGAGCAGTTCTTC.

This clone has only one observation. V gene TRBV28 combines with J gene TRBJ2-5; 11 bases are shared with TRBD1. J lost 3 bases, V lost 4 bases, and 10 bases had no gene match. The germline V gene encodes CDR1 MDHEN and CDR2 SYDVKM. The CDR3 runs 17 residues. CDR3 in amino acids: CASSSGFWDRGEETQYF. The CDR3 nucleotides read TGTGCCAGCAGTTCGGGGTTTTGGGACAGGGGGGAAGAGACCCAGTACTTC. Variable domain in full (rest from reference TRBV28 and TRBJ2-5): DVKVTQSSRYLVKRTGEKVFLECVQDMDHENMFWYRQDPGLGLRLIYFSYDVKMKEKGDIPEGYSVSREKKERFSLILESASTNQTSMYLCASSSGFWDRGEETQYFGPGTRLLVL.

The V call is TRBV19, the J call TRBJ2-3; 9 nucleotides align to TRBD2. Germline trimming cut 5 bases from V and 5 bases from J; bases unmatched to any gene: 11. This CDR3 contains 16 residues. Germline assignment: CDR1 LNHDA and CDR2 SQIVND (reference sequence). The CDR3 is CASSSPGVAGVDTQYF. CDR3 nucleotide sequence: TGTGCCAGTAGTTCTCCCGGGGTAGCGGGGGTAGATACGCAGTATTTT.

The chain combines TRBV6-1 with TRBJ1-5; D may be TRBD1 (5 bases). V lost 4 bases and J lost 5, with 12 bases in between. This CDR3 is 14 amino acids long. The germline V gene encodes CDR1 MNHNS and CDR2 SASEGT. CDR3 residues: CASSAAGLHQPQHF. CDR3 nucleotides: TGTGCCAGCAGTGCCGCGGGACTCCATCAGCCCCAGCATTTT.

The rearrangement uses TRBV7-3 and TRBJ2-2; weak D call: TRBD2 (5 bases). V dropped 2 bases and J dropped 4 bases, with 11 bases sitting between them. CDR3 length equals 15 residues. Germline V gives CDR1 SGHTA, CDR2 FQGTGA. For the CDR3, the DNA is TGTGCCAGCAGCTTAGACCCTGAGGGCACCGGGGAGCTGTTTTTT. Its protein is CASSLDPEGTGELFF.

The V and J genes are TRBV27 and TRBJ1-2, with 8 bases lining up with TRBD1. The V gene's germline CDR1 is MNHEY and CDR2 SMNVEV (reference sequence). CDR3 length equals 15 residues. After removal of 1 base from V and 6 bases from J, the junction contained 7 bases not matched to a gene. CDR3 region: CASSLWAGGANGYTF. CDR3 sequence (DNA): TGTGCCAGCAGTTTATGGGCAGGGGGCGCGAATGGCTACACCTTC.

The DNA for the CDR3 is TGTGCCACCGATCGAGGGGGTGAAGGAAACACCATATATTTT. This sequence encodes CATDRGGEGNTIYF. The chain carries TRBV10-3 and TRBJ1-3, with a weak D call TRBD1 (6 bases). Per the germline V gene, CDR1 is ENHRY and CDR2 is SYGVKD. The CDR3 sequence is 14 residues long. Trimming shortened V by 10 bases and J by 4 bases, and 17 bases separated the two germline ends.

The chain recombines TRBV27 with TRBJ1-1; 7 bases are shared with TRBD1. Per germline, CDR1 MNHEY and CDR2 SMNVEV (reference sequence). The CDR3 is 13 amino acids. Losses at the gene ends were 2 bases for V and 10 bases for J; bases not matched to a gene: 7. CDR3 sequence reads: CASSLKGGLGAFF. The CDR3 DNA is TGTGCCAGCAGTTTAAAAGGGGGCTTAGGAGCTTTCTTT.

The J gene is TRBJ2-7, the V gene TRBV11-2, with a weak D call TRBD2 (7 bases). V lost 8 bases and J 6 bases, leaving 14 bases between the germline ends. In germline, CDR1 is SGHAT, CDR2 FQNNGV. The CDR3 is 12 amino acids. The CDR3 is CASGRGGGEQYF. The CDR3 nucleotides are TGTGCCAGCGGGCGGGGAGGGGGCGAGCAGTACTTC.

V gene TRBV6-5 combines with J gene TRBJ2-1; TRBD2 matches 9 bases. With V trimmed by 2 bases and J by 6 bases, 5 bases remained unmatched. This CDR3 is built from 15 residues. The germline V gene has CDR1 MNHEY and CDR2 SVGAGI. CDR3 coding DNA: TGTGCCAGCAGTTACGCGGGAGGGGGGAGCAATGAGCAGTTCTTC. Encoded protein: CASSYAGGGSNEQFF.

The chain joins TRBV5-6 to TRBJ2-7; TRBD2 aligns across 8 bases. Looked up from germline, CDR1 is SGHDT and CDR2 is YYEEEE. Trimming cost V 4 bases and J 2 bases; bases outside gene matches: 11. This CDR3 contains 16 residues. CDR3 residues: CASSLGSAGGTYEQYF. DNA for the CDR3: TGTGCCAGCAGCCTGGGCTCGGCGGGGGGAACCTACGAGCAGTACTTC.

CDR3 amino acids: CASSPVRGDTEAFF. CDR3 nucleotides: TGTGCCAGCTCCCCGGTCAGGGGTGACACTGAAGCTTTCTTT. This chain uses TRBV18 with TRBJ1-1, with D perhaps TRBD1 (6 bases). The V end was cut by 6 bases, the J end by 3 bases, with 14 bases between. Germline V CDR1 and CDR2: KGHSH, LQKENI. The CDR3 has 14 amino acids.